This passage covers 19 T cell receptor beta chains from one sample sequenced in a study of T cells in women clearing cervical HPV infection. Clones were read by immunoSEQ multiplex PCR, and TCRdb kept only the in-frame ones, dropping some. This sample contains about 30,000 clones. Sequenced sample: blood buffy coat. These receptors came from a woman aged 18-70 years with a cervical HPV16 infection that either progressed to CIN3+ or cleared (not recorded which).

A word on this clone: The sequence runs out 3 residues before the end of the CDR3; the remainder is reconstructed from the germline J gene. The chain joins TRBV6-2 or TRBV6-3 to TRBJ2-7, with a tentative D call TRBD1 (5 bases). V lost 6 bases, J lost 2 bases, and 14 bases lay in between. Germline V gives CDR1 MNHEY, CDR2 SVGEGT. The CDR3 is made up of 14 amino acids. The sequenced CDR3 bases are TGTGCCAGCAGCCACTGGGGCTTTCCCTACGAG. It is translated as CASSHWGFPYE. The full CDR3 protein is CASSHWGFPYEQYF.

As concerns this clone: The CDR3 end lies 3 residues beyond the end of the read and is filled in from the germline J gene. The chain links TRBV20-1 to TRBJ2-7; 8 positions match TRBD2. Trimming took 6 bases from V and 2 from J; bases not matched to a gene: 21. CDR3 length: 18 residues. The germline V gene has CDR1 DFQATT and CDR2 SNEGSKA (reference sequence). Incomplete CDR3 DNA: TGCAGTGCCAAAATTGCGGGGGGATCAGGGCAGGGAACCTACGAG. It specifies CSAKIAGGSGQGTYE. The whole CDR3 sequence is CSAKIAGGSGQGTYEQYF.

To note about this clone: The read comes to an end 3 residues before the CDR3 does, leaving the germline J gene to fill in the end. V and J are TRBV18 and TRBJ1-1, with a weak D call TRBD1 (6 bases). The CDR3 has 11 residues. Per germline, CDR1 KGHSH and CDR2 LQKENI. The CDR3 bases that were read are TGTGCCAGCTCTAGAGGGGACACG. Protein product: CASSRGDT. The CDR3 reads in full as CASSRGDTAFF.

Regarding this clone: The CDR3 extends 3 residues past the end of the read, so its final part is completed from the germline J gene. V usage is TRBV11-3 and J usage is TRBJ1-2; TRBD1 is a possible D gene (5 bases). This CDR3 is 13 amino acids long. Germline loops: CDR1 SGHNT, CDR2 YENEEA. V was cut by 4 bases and J by 4 bases, with 10 bases left in between. The CDR3 here is CASSSRQFYGYTF. The sequenced CDR3 bases are TGTGCCAGCAGCTCGCGACAGTTCTATGGC.

As concerns this clone: The read terminates 3 residues before the CDR3 end, so the remaining end is supplied by the germline J gene. This chain links TRBV19 with TRBJ2-2, with D maybe TRBD1 (6 bases). This CDR3 is 14 amino acids long. In germline, CDR1 is LNHDA, CDR2 SQIVND (reference sequence). With 6 bases removed from V and 0 bases from J, the gap between germline ends came to 8 bases. CDR3 DNA (partial): TGTGCCAGTAGGGGGACATCGAACACCGGGGAG. Amino acid sequence: CASRGTSNTGE. The full CDR3 protein is CASRGTSNTGELFF.

Comment on this clone: Read data end 3 residues before the CDR3 end; the end is taken from the germline J gene. The J gene is TRBJ2-3, the V gene TRBV7-3, with 7 nucleotides matching TRBD1. CDR1 and CDR2 (germline): SGHTA, FQGTGA. The CDR3 extends over 12 amino acids. The CDR3: CASSSYRGTQYF. The sequenced CDR3 bases are TGTGCCAGCAGCTCGTACAGGGGAACG.

About this clone itself: Read sequence stops 3 residues before the CDR3 end, and the germline J gene provides the missing end. This chain connects TRBV2 to TRBJ2-1; D possibly corresponds to TRBD2 (6 bases). V was cut by 2 bases and J by 4 bases, with 12 bases left in between. The germline V gene encodes CDR1 SNHLY and CDR2 FYNNEI. The length of the CDR3 is 15 residues. Partial CDR3 DNA: TGTGCCAGCAGTGAACAGCGGGCGAGATACAATGAG. Its translation: CASSEQRARYNE. The CDR3 as a whole reads CASSEQRARYNEQFF.

On this clone: Germline is not matched at one junction end, which may reflect a read error. The CDR3 extends 3 residues past the end of the read, so its final part is completed from the germline J gene. The rearrangement uses TRBV4-2 and TRBJ2-7; TRBD2 might be the D (5 bases). CDR1 is LGHNA and CDR2 is YNFKEQ in the germline V gene. This CDR3 has 13 residues. CDR3 residues: CASSQDYRYEQYF. Partial CDR3 DNA: TGCGCCAGCAGCCAAGACTACCGTTACGAG.

Turning to this clone: Read sequence stops 3 residues before the CDR3 end, and the germline J gene provides the missing end. The chain carries TRBV6-1 and TRBJ1-5; D is possibly TRBD1 (5 bases). The ends were cut back, 3 bases at V and 0 bases at J, with 12 bases in the middle. CDR3 length: 16 amino acids. Germline CDR1 reads MNHNS; CDR2 reads SASEGT. CDR3 DNA (partial): TGTGCCAGCAGTGATCGGTTCACAGGTAGCAATCAGCCC. Translated, it gives CASSDRFTGSNQP. The whole CDR3 is CASSDRFTGSNQPQHF.

Of note for this clone: With the read ending 3 residues before the CDR3 end, the germline J gene is used to fill in that end. V is TRBV25-1 and J is TRBJ2-7; D perhaps matches TRBD2 (6 bases). Germline V gives CDR1 MGHDK, CDR2 SYGVNS. V was pared by 2 bases and J by 0 bases, with 11 bases between. The CDR3 consists of 15 residues. The CDR3 DNA, read in part, is TGTGCCAGCAGTGAAAGCGCACTAGCCTCCTACGAG. Translating it yields CASSESALASYE. The full CDR3 sequence reads CASSESALASYEQYF.

About this clone: The read ends 3 residues before the CDR3 terminus; that terminus is restored from the germline J gene. The chain has TRBV7-9 and TRBJ2-7; 7 nucleotides match TRBD1. Germline CDR1 is SEHNR and CDR2 is FQNEAQ (reference sequence). V shed 3 bases and J 2 bases; nucleotides not matched to a gene: 4. This CDR3 is 14 amino acids long. CDR3 DNA (partial): TGTGCCAGCAGCTTGACAGGGATCCCCTACGAG. Its protein is CASSLTGIPYE. The CDR3, in full, reads CASSLTGIPYEQYF.

In regard to this clone: The read ends 3 residues early relative to the CDR3; the germline J gene fills the gap. This chain links TRBV20-1 with TRBJ2-7; 10 bases agree with TRBD2. V lost 2 bases and J lost 3; bases outside the gene matches: 10. The CDR3 totals 16 residues. The germline V gene encodes CDR1 DFQATT and CDR2 SNEGSKA (reference sequence). Incomplete CDR3 DNA: TGCAGTGCTAGAAGCCCCTCCCTAGCGGGAGACTACGAG. Its translation: CSARSPSLAGDYE. The entire CDR3 reads CSARSPSLAGDYEQYF.

Turning to this clone: The read falls 3 residues short of the CDR3 end, and the missing part is taken from the germline J gene. V and J are TRBV6-2 or TRBV6-3 and TRBJ2-3, with a possible D match to TRBD2 (6 bases). Germline loops: CDR1 MNHEY, CDR2 SVGEGT. This CDR3 spans 13 amino acids. CDR3 DNA (partial): TGTGCCAGCAGTCGCGGGAACCAAGAGACG. Protein sequence: CASSRGNQET. The whole CDR3 reads CASSRGNQETQYF.

Concerning this clone: The read halts 3 residues ahead of the CDR3 end, with the missing end drawn from the germline J gene. The V gene is TRBV29-1, the J gene TRBJ2-7, with TRBD2 as a possible D gene (5 bases). V dropped 7 bases and J dropped 6 bases, with 10 bases sitting between them. This CDR3 region has 10 residues. Germline CDR1 SQVTM, CDR2 ANQGSEA. CDR3 residues: CSATRGEQYF. The sequenced part of the CDR3 DNA is TGCAGCGCCACTAGAGGCGAG.

Note on this clone: The read falls 3 residues short of the CDR3 end, and the missing part is taken from the germline J gene. The V and J genes are TRBV30 and TRBJ2-7, with 8 bases identical to TRBD2. The CDR3 is made up of 16 amino acids. CDR1 and CDR2 from the germline V gene are GTSNPN and SVGIG (reference sequence). V was pared by 4 bases and J by 1 base, with 12 bases of the junction left unmatched. The CDR3 loop reads CAWNTGGRGGSYEQYF. CDR3 DNA, as far as it was read: TGTGCCTGGAACACGGGGGGGCGAGGGGGGTCCTACGAG.

Worth noting for this clone: From the germline J gene comes the end of the CDR3, since the read stops 3 residues before it. The J gene is TRBJ2-5, the V gene TRBV5-5, with TRBD1 matching over 7 bases. The V segment lost 0 bases and the J segment 6 bases; nucleotides outside the gene matches: 8. This CDR3 contains 15 residues. CDR1 and CDR2 (germline): SGHKS, YYEKEE (reference sequence). The CDR3 bases that were read are TGTGCCAGCAGCTTGGTATGGGACAGAGTTCAGACC. Protein product: CASSLVWDRVQT. The CDR3 in full is CASSLVWDRVQTQYF.

For this clone: The read ends 3 residues early relative to the CDR3; the germline J gene fills the gap. The V call is TRBV10-3, the J call TRBJ1-2; D might be TRBD1 (6 bases). The germline V gene has CDR1 ENHRY and CDR2 SYGVKD. Trimming shortened V by 0 bases and J by 4 bases, and 18 bases separated the two germline ends. The length of the CDR3 is 17 residues. The CDR3: CAISESGGGGAGYGYTF. The CDR3 bases that were read are TGTGCCATCAGTGAGTCCGGTGGGGGGGGCGCAGGCTATGGC.

As to this clone: The observed sequence ends 3 residues before the CDR3 terminus, with the missing tail filled in from the germline J gene. V is TRBV5-5 and J is TRBJ1-2; the D is unclear. CDR3 length: 14 amino acids. The germline CDR1 and CDR2 sequences are SGHKS and YYEKEE (reference sequence). Here the CDR3 reads CASSLGARQETYTF. The DNA read from the CDR3 is TGTGCCAGCAGCTTGGGCGCCAGACAAGAGACC.

On this clone itself: With the read ending 3 residues before the CDR3 end, the germline J gene is used to fill in that end. The V call is TRBV11-3, the J call TRBJ1-1; 9 bases align to TRBD1. CDR1 is SGHNT and CDR2 is YENEEA in the germline V gene. The CDR3 is made up of 13 amino acids. The CDR3 spells CASSFQGQGEAFF. The CDR3 bases that were read are TGTGCCAGCAGCTTTCAGGGACAGGGAGAA.